This entry lists 9 T cell receptor beta chains sequenced from one sample in a study of T cell repertoires in cytomegalovirus infection. These receptors have no known antigen. TCRdb passed the reads through MiXCR, listing each CDR3 protein once. The sample records approximately 990,000 distinct CDR3 sequences, roughly 30% being singletons. The input for sequencing was cultured CD8+ T cells from PBMCs, taken from culture after CMV antigen stimulation. The source of these receptors is a human donor in good health (CMV status not recorded). Some clones in this sample may be carry-over from other donors' samples.

This clonotype showed up just a few times. The rearrangement joins TRBV7-8 to TRBJ1-5, with a tentative D call TRBD1 (5 bases). Deletions cut 5 bases from V and 2 bases from J, with 19 bases between. This CDR3 contains 17 residues. Germline V CDR1 and CDR2: SGHVS, FQNEAQ. The CDR3 spells CASSAEWRARGNQPQHF. The CDR3 bases are TGTGCCAGCAGCGCCGAGTGGAGGGCCAGGGGCAATCAGCCCCAGCATTTT.

This clonotype was recorded many times. The chain carries TRBV7-9 and TRBJ2-7; possibly TRBD1 or TRBD2 for D (5 bases each). V shed 8 bases and J shed 2 bases, with 16 bases lying between them. CDR1 and CDR2 (germline): SEHNR, FQNEAQ (reference sequence). CDR3 length: 14 amino acids. The CDR3 loop reads CASGREGNPYEQYF. DNA for the CDR3: TGTGCCAGCGGGCGAGAGGGGAATCCCTACGAGCAGTACTTC.

V and J are TRBV7-9 and TRBJ2-1, with 10 bases lining up with TRBD1. V lost 2 bases and J lost 9; bases outside the gene matches: 7. Germline V CDR1 and CDR2: SEHNR, FQNEAQ (reference sequence). This CDR3 comprises 15 residues. The CDR3 region has the DNA TGTGCCAGCAGCTTATCCCGGACAGGGGGATTTGAGCAGTTCTTC. Protein product: CASSLSRTGGFEQFF.

The chain uses TRBV4-1 and TRBJ1-2; D might be TRBD1 (6 bases). The CDR3 runs 11 residues. V was clipped by 3 bases and J by 8 bases, with 7 bases between them. Germline CDR1 and CDR2: MGHRA and YSYEKL. CDR3 residues: CASSQGTGYTF. CDR3 coding DNA: TGCGCCAGCAGCCAGGGGACAGGCTACACCTTC.

The rearrangement uses TRBV4-1 and TRBJ1-5; D call uncertain. Germline CDR1 and CDR2: MGHRA and YSYEKL. V lost 1 base to trimming and J lost 1 base, with 5 bases between them. The length of the CDR3 is 14 residues. CDR3: CASSQATSNQPQHF. CDR3 bases: TGCGCCAGCAGCCAAGCCACCAGCAATCAGCCCCAGCATTTT.

This clonotype was detected only a few times. The chain couples TRBV12-3 or TRBV12-4 to TRBJ2-7, with TRBD1 identical over 8 bases. V trimming: 4 bases; J trimming: 1 base; junction bases outside the gene matches: 9. The CDR3 covers 16 residues. CDR3: CASSSMGRTGSYEQYF. CDR3 in DNA: TGTGCCAGCAGTTCGATGGGGAGGACAGGGTCCTACGAGCAGTACTTC.

The chain carries TRBV10-3 and TRBJ2-7, with a tentative D call TRBD1 (7 bases). Trimming stripped 10 bases from V and 2 bases from J, with 12 bases between. CDR1 ENHRY and CDR2 SYGVKD come from the germline V gene. The CDR3 is made up of 12 amino acids. DNA for the CDR3: TGTGCCACCGGGGGACAGACCTACGAGCAGTACGTC. Translated: CATGGQTYEQYV.

The genes are TRBV10-3 and TRBJ2-7; a weak D match, TRBD2 (5 bases). The CDR3 extends over 14 amino acids. Germline CDR1 reads ENHRY; CDR2 reads SYGVKD. V gave up 6 bases and J gave up 3 bases, with 15 bases separating them. The CDR3 sequence is CAIRDTGLYYEQYF. For the CDR3, the DNA is TGTGCCATCAGAGATACGGGATTATACTACGAGCAGTACTTC.

This clonotype was counted many times. The chain uses TRBV7-2 and TRBJ2-1; tentatively, D is TRBD2 (5 bases). CDR3 length: 13 residues. The germline V gene has CDR1 SGHTA and CDR2 FQGNSA. Trimming removed 3 bases from V and 8 bases from J, with 11 bases in between. This CDR3 reads CASSLSSWDEQFF. The CDR3 DNA is TGTGCCAGCAGCTTGTCTAGCTGGGATGAGCAGTTCTTC.